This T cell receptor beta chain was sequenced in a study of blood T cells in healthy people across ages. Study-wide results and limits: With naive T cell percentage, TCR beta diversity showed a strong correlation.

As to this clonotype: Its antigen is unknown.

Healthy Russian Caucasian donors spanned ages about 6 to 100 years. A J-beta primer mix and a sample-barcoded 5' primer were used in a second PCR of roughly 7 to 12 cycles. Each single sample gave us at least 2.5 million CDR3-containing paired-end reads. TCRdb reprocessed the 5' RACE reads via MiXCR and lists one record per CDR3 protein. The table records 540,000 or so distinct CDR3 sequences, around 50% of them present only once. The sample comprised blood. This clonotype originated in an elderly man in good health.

The CDR3 sequence is CASSSTGVGTSGIYEQYF. The CDR3 region has the DNA TGTGCCAGCAGCAGCACAGGGGTCGGGACTAGCGGGATATACGAGCAGTACTTC. The rearrangement links TRBV28 to TRBJ2-7; TRBD2 aligns across 13 bases. Germline V gene data show CDR1 as MDHEN and CDR2 as SYDVKM. The J segment lost 4 bases and the V segment lost 6 bases, leaving 15 bases of the junction unmatched. The length of the CDR3 is 18 residues.